This is a list of T cell receptor beta chains from one sample in a study of shared clonotypes between healthy human individuals. The protocol was immunoSEQ multiplex PCR, while the TCRdb copy is restricted to in-frame clones and leaves out a portion. Found here are millions of clones, about 95% of them singletons; the top ten hold 0.9% to 1.3%. Specimen: naive CD8+ T cells sorted from blood. All receptors derive from a man aged 18 to 30 in good health. Both conserved end residues are part of each CDR3. D genes are given only for firm matches. Clone size is stated in some rows and not others, as once, few, many or a class when expanded.

size | D | J | V | CDR3 | DNA
- | - | TRBJ1-1 | TRBV11-2 | CASSLSRLNTEAFF | TGTGCCAGCAGCTTATCTCGTTTGAACACTGAAGCTTTCTTT
- | - | TRBJ2-7 | TRBV9 | CASSLRPGSNEQYF | TGTGCCAGCAGCTTGAGACCAGGTTCCAACGAGCAGTACTTC
- | TRBD2 | TRBJ2-7 | TRBV29-1 | CSVGTSRYEQYF | TGCAGCGTTGGGACTAGTCGGTACGAGCAGTACTTC
- | - | TRBJ2-1 | TRBV27 | CASSLSSHGNEQFF | TGTGCCAGCAGTTTAAGTTCGCACGGCAATGAGCAGTTCTTC
- | - | TRBJ2-3 | TRBV6-5 | CASSSSPADTQYF | TGTGCCAGCAGTTCTTCCCCTGCGGATACGCAGTATTTT
- | TRBD1 | TRBJ2-7 | TRBV5-6 | CASSLADRVVYEQYF | TGTGCCAGCAGCTTGGCCGACAGGGTCGTGTACGAGCAGTACTTC
- | - | TRBJ2-7 | TRBV5-6 | CASSGHGSYEQYF | TGTGCCAGCAGCGGACACGGCTCCTACGAGCAGTACTTC
- | - | TRBJ2-2 | TRBV27 | CASSLQATGELFF | TGTGCCAGCAGTTTGCAGGCTACCGGGGAGCTGTTTTTT
- | TRBD2 | TRBJ2-2 | TRBV4-1 | CASSQVSGGPTGELFF | TGCGCCAGCAGCCAAGTTTCGGGAGGGCCAACCGGGGAGCTGTTTTTT
once | - | TRBJ1-1 | TRBV4-3 | CASSQGTGGSEAFF | TGCGCCAGCAGCCAGGGGACTGGGGGATCTGAAGCTTTCTTT
- | - | TRBJ2-5 | TRBV7-8 | CASSFGNPGETQYF | TGTGCCAGCAGCTTTGGGAACCCCGGCGAGACCCAGTACTTC
- | - | TRBJ1-1 | TRBV10-1 | CASSEYRADTEAFF | TGCGCCAGCAGTGAGTACAGGGCGGACACTGAAGCTTTCTTT
- | - | TRBJ2-7 | TRBV27 | CASSLGAGARYEQYF | TGTGCCAGCTCCCTTGGGGCAGGGGCGAGGTACGAGCAGTACTTC
- | TRBD2 | TRBJ2-1 | TRBV19 | CASQISAGGENNEQFF | TGTGCCAGCCAGATTTCAGCGGGGGGGGAAAACAATGAGCAGTTCTTC
- | - | TRBJ1-3 | TRBV29-1 | CSVAPPNGNTIYF | TGCAGCGTCGCACCGCCGAATGGAAACACCATATATTTT
- | - | TRBJ1-1 | TRBV27 | CASSSGHGTEAFF | TGTGCCAGCAGTTCAGGGCACGGGACTGAAGCTTTCTTT
- | - | TRBJ2-3 | TRBV6-5 | CASPCPDTQYF | TGTGCCAGCCCTTGCCCAGATACGCAGTATTTT
- | TRBD2 | TRBJ2-7 | TRBV15 | CATSDLRGRGYEQYF | TGTGCCACCAGCGACCTCCGGGGGAGGGGCTACGAGCAGTACTTC
once | TRBD1 | TRBJ2-5 | TRBV30 | CAWRQGSETQYF | TGTGCCTGGCGACAGGGCTCAGAGACCCAGTACTTC
- | - | TRBJ2-2 | TRBV7-6 | CASSSQKGDFNTGELFF | TGTGCCAGCAGCTCCCAAAAGGGGGATTTTAACACCGGGGAGCTGTTTTTT
- | TRBD2 | TRBJ2-7 | TRBV10-1 | CASSLLAGGPYSYEQYF | TGCGCCAGCAGTCTCCTAGCGGGAGGACCCTACTCCTACGAGCAGTACTTC
- | - | TRBJ2-2 | TRBV19 | CASSPRDTYTGELFF | TGTGCCAGTAGTCCCCGGGACACCTACACCGGGGAGCTGTTTTTT
once | - | TRBJ2-7 | TRBV13 | CASSQGPSYEQYF | TGTGCCAGCAGCCAGGGGCCCTCCTACGAGCAGTACTTC
- | TRBD1 | TRBJ2-2 | TRBV7-8 | CASSLAPGTGATGELFF | TGTGCCAGCAGCTTAGCCCCAGGGACAGGGGCCACCGGGGAGCTGTTTTTT
- | TRBD2 | TRBJ2-7 | TRBV30 | CAWARPGLAYEQYF | TGTGCCTGGGCCCGACCGGGACTAGCGTACGAGCAGTACTTC
- | - | TRBJ2-7 | TRBV13 | CASSSERGTSYEQYF | TGTGCCAGCAGCTCCGAGAGGGGGACCTCCTACGAGCAGTACTTC
- | - | TRBJ1-4 | TRBV29-1 | CSVEGGVGEKLFF | TGCAGCGTTGAAGGGGGCGTGGGTGAAAAACTGTTTTTT
- | - | TRBJ1-2 | TRBV4-3 | CASSQASPPDGFYGYTF | TGCGCCAGCAGCCAAGCCTCCCCCCCGGACGGATTCTATGGCTACACCTTC
once | - | TRBJ2-7 | TRBV4-1 | CASSPRLRGDYEQYF | TGCGCCAGCAGCCCCCGGTTAAGAGGGGACTACGAGCAGTACTTC
- | TRBD1 | TRBJ2-5 | TRBV5-6 | CASSPAPGTGGEETQYF | TGTGCCAGCAGTCCCGCCCCGGGGACAGGGGGAGAGGAGACCCAGTACTTC
- | - | TRBJ2-7 | TRBV30 | CAWSEDIREQYF | TGTGCCTGGAGTGAGGACATCCGCGAGCAGTACTTC
- | - | TRBJ2-7 | TRBV2 | CASSEIGIAYEQYF | TGTGCCAGCAGTGAAATTGGGATCGCCTACGAGCAGTACTTC
- | TRBD2 | TRBJ2-7 | TRBV29-1 | CSVRGTSLTEQYF | TGCAGCGTCAGGGGGACTAGCCTGACCGAGCAGTACTTC
- | - | TRBJ2-7 | TRBV27 | CASSLAQDLSYEQYF | TGTGCCAGCAGTTTAGCGCAGGATCTCTCCTACGAGCAGTACTTC
- | TRBD2 | TRBJ2-3 | TRBV9 | CASSRTSGDADTQYF | TGTGCCAGCAGCCGGACTAGCGGGGATGCAGATACGCAGTATTTT
- | - | TRBJ1-6 | TRBV11-2 | CASSLEWGGSSPLHF | TGTGCCAGCAGCTTAGAGTGGGGAGGCAGTTCACCCCTCCACTTT
- | TRBD1 | TRBJ2-6 | TRBV7-9 | CASRPTGVGANVLTF | TGTGCCAGCAGGCCTACAGGGGTTGGGGCCAACGTCCTGACTTTC
- | TRBD1 | TRBJ2-5 | TRBV2 | CASRPGTGLGETQYF | TGTGCCAGCAGGCCCGGGACAGGGTTAGGAGAGACCCAGTACTTC
- | - | TRBJ1-2 | TRBV7-3 | CASSGFTENLYGYTF | TGTGCCAGCAGCGGATTCACCGAGAACCTCTATGGCTACACCTTC
- | - | TRBJ2-1 | TRBV9 | CASSEVTSGGEQFF | TGTGCCAGCAGCGAGGTGACTAGTGGTGGTGAGCAGTTCTTC
- | - | TRBJ2-1 | TRBV5-1 | CASSLDEFLLMEYSYNEQFF | TGCGCCAGCAGCTTGGATGAATTCCTGTTAATGGAGTATTCCTACAATGAGCAGTTCTTC
- | - | TRBJ2-5 | TRBV4-1 | CASSGITEAVGETQYF | TGCGCCAGCAGCGGGATTACGGAGGCGGTCGGAGAGACCCAGTACTTC
- | TRBD1 | TRBJ1-6 | TRBV4-3 | CASSQRTGGKYNSPLHF | TGCGCCAGCAGCCAAAGAACAGGGGGCAAGTATAATTCACCCCTCCACTTT
- | - | TRBJ2-7 | TRBV19 | CASSMGRFNYEQYF | TGTGCCAGTAGTATGGGGCGGTTCAACTACGAGCAGTACTTC
- | TRBD1 | TRBJ1-6 | TRBV7-9 | CATQGGPDYNSPLHF | TGTGCCACCCAGGGGGGGCCGGACTATAATTCACCCCTCCACTTT
- | - | TRBJ1-1 | TRBV19 | CASSAPSGFNHHEAFF | TGTGCCAGTAGTGCACCCTCAGGGTTTAATCACCATGAAGCTTTCTTT
- | - | TRBJ2-5 | TRBV10-3 | CATGETGSQETQYF | TGTGCCACCGGGGAGACGGGGAGCCAAGAGACCCAGTACTTC
- | - | TRBJ2-2 | TRBV12-5 | CASGPGSGSNTGELFF | TGTGCTAGTGGTCCCGGATCAGGGTCGAACACCGGGGAGCTGTTTTTT
once | TRBD2 | TRBJ2-1 | TRBV7-3 | CASSSAGDAYNEQFF | TGTGCCAGCAGCTCAGCGGGGGACGCCTACAATGAGCAGTTCTTC
once | TRBD2 | TRBJ2-7 | TRBV6-1 | CASVSGNSYEQYF | TGTGCCAGCGTTAGCGGGAACTCCTACGAGCAGTACTTC
- | - | TRBJ2-7 | TRBV4-1 | CASSPVQGSYEQYF | TGCGCCAGCAGCCCGGTCCAGGGCTCCTACGAGCAGTACTTC
- | - | TRBJ2-1 | TRBV10-3 | CAISDGSREQFF | TGTGCCATCAGTGACGGTAGTCGTGAGCAGTTCTTC
- | - | TRBJ1-1 | TRBV7-9 | CASSSNELRSTEAFF | TGTGCCAGCAGCTCCAACGAGTTACGGAGCACTGAAGCTTTCTTT
- | - | TRBJ1-6 | TRBV2 | CASTAGFETYNSPLHF | TGTGCCAGCACGGCAGGGTTCGAAACCTATAATTCACCCCTCCACTTT